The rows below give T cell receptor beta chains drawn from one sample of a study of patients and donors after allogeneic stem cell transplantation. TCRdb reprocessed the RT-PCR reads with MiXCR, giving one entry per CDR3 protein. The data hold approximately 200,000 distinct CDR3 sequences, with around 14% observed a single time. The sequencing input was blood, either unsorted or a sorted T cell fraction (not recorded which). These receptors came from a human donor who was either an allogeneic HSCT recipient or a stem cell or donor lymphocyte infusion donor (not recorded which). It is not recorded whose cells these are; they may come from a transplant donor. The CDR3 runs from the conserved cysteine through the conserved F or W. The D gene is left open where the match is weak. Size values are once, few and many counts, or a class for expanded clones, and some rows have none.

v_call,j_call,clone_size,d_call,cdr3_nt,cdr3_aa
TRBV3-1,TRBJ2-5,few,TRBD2,TGTGCCAGCAGCCAAGGGAGAGCGGGAGGCCAAGAGACCCAGTACTTC,CASSQGRAGGQETQYF
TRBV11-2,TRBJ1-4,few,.,TGTGCCAGCAGCTCCGCTTGGCAGGGTGAAAAACTGTTTTTT,CASSSAWQGEKLFF
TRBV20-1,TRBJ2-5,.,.,TGCAGTGCTAGGCGGGCTAGGGGGGAGACCCAGTACTTC,CSARRARGETQYF
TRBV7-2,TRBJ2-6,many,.,TGTGCCAGCAGCTTAGACAGGAGCTCTGGGGCCAACGTCCTGACTTTC,CASSLDRSSGANVLTF
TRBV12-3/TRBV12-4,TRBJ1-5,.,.,TGTGCCAGCAGTTTAAGGCAGGGGAATAATCAGCCCCAGCATTTT,CASSLRQGNNQPQHF
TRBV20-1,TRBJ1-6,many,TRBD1,TGCAGTGCTAGCGACAGGGAGGTTTCACCCCTCCACTTT,CSASDREVSPLHF
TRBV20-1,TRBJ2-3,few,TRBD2,TGCAGTGGGGTACGGGGTAGCGGGGTCCTCACAGATACGCAGTATTTT,CSGVRGSGVLTDTQYF
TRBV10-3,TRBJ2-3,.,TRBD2,TGTGCCATCAGTGGACTAGCGGGGAGGGATACGCAGTATTTT,CAISGLAGRDTQYF
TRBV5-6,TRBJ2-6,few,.,TGTGCCAGCAGCTTTCCGGACAGGGCCAACGTCCTGACTTTC,CASSFPDRANVLTF
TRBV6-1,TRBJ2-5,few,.,TGTGCCAGCAGTGAGCCTCGGAGAAAAGGAGAGACCCAGTACTTC,CASSEPRRKGETQYF
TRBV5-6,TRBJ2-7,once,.,TGTGCCAGCAGCGTCGGGACACCGGAAACCTACGAGCAGTACTTC,CASSVGTPETYEQYF
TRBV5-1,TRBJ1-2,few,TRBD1,TGCGCCAGCAGCTTGCGCCCCCGGGACAGGGACAACTATGGCTACACCTTC,CASSLRPRDRDNYGYTF
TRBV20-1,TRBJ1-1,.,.,TGCAGTGCTAGAGACCTTGGAAGGGAAGGAGCTTTCTTT,CSARDLGREGAFF
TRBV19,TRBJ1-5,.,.,TGTGCCAGTGGGGGAAACAATCAGCCCCAGCATTTT,CASGGNNQPQHF
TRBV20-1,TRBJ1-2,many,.,TGCAGTGCTAGACGAGAAGGGCGGAGCTATGGCTACACCTTC,CSARREGRSYGYTF
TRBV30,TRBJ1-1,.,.,TGTGCCTGGAGCTCTTGGGGGGCGGAGGACACTGAAGCTTTCTTT,CAWSSWGAEDTEAFF
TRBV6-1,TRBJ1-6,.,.,TGTGCCAGCAGGGACGGGGGGCGTTCCTATAATTCACCCCTCCACTTT,CASRDGGRSYNSPLHF
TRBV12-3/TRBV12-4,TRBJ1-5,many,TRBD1,TGTGCCAGCAGTACCGGGACAGGGGTCGATCAGCCCCAGCATTTT,CASSTGTGVDQPQHF
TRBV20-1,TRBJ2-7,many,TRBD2,TGCAGTGCTTCACTAGCGGGAAACTACGAGCAGTACTTC,CSASLAGNYEQYF
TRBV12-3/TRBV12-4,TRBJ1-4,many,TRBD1,TGTGCCAGCAGCCTGACAGGGGGCTTTGAAAAACTGTTTTTT,CASSLTGGFEKLFF
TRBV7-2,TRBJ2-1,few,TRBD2,TGTGCCAGCAGCCTAGCGGGGGGCATCTACAATGAGCAGTTCTTC,CASSLAGGIYNEQFF
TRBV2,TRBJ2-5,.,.,TGTGCCAGCAGCGCGGGACTTCAAGAGACCCAGTACTTC,CASSAGLQETQYF
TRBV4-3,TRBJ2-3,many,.,TGCGCCAGCAGCCAAGATCCCGACCTGGCCACAGATACGCAGTATTTT,CASSQDPDLATDTQYF
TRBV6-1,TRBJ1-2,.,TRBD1,TGTGCCAGCAAAAAAGACAGGGAAGTAGGCTATGGCTACACCTTC,CASKKDREVGYGYTF
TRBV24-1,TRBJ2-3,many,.,TGTGCCACCAGTGATTTGGGCGGGGCCACAGATACGCAGTATTTT,CATSDLGGATDTQYF
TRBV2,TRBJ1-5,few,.,TGTGCCAGCAGTGTCGGTCAGCGAAATCAGCCCCAGCATTTT,CASSVGQRNQPQHF
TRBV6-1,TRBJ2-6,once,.,TGTGCCAGCAACAGGGGAGGGGGTACTGGGGCCAACGTCCTGACTTTC,CASNRGGGTGANVLTF
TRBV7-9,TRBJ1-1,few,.,TGTGCCAGCAGCTTAAATCTTCCGGACAGTGAAGCTTTCTTT,CASSLNLPDSEAFF
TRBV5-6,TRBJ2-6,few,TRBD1,TGTGCCAGCAGCCCGATGGACAGGAGCGACTTCTCTGGGGCCAACGTCCTGACTTTC,CASSPMDRSDFSGANVLTF
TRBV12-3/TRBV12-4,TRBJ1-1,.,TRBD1,TGTGCCAGCAGTCCGTGGGACAGCACTGAAGCTTTCTTT,CASSPWDSTEAFF
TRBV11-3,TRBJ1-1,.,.,TGTGCCAGCAGCTTACCTGCAGGCGATAGGACTGAAGCTTTCTTT,CASSLPAGDRTEAFF
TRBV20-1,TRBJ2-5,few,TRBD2,TGCAGTGCGGCAACGGGGGGGGCACGGACCCAGTACTTC,CSAATGGARTQYF
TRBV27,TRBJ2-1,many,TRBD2,TGTGCCAGCAGTTTTACTAGCGGGAGGGTAAATGAGCAGTTCTTC,CASSFTSGRVNEQFF
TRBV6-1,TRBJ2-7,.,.,TGTGCCAGCAGTGAAGTCAGACCCTACGAGCAGTACTTC,CASSEVRPYEQYF
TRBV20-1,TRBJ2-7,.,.,TGCAGTGCCATCCCCGAAGACAAGTTCGAGCAGTACTTC,CSAIPEDKFEQYF
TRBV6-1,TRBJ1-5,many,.,TGTGCCAGCAGTGAGGGGGGGCGGCAGCCCCAGCATTTT,CASSEGGRQPQHF
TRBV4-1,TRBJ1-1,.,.,TGCGCCAGCAGCCAAGATTCCGGGCCGAACACTGAAGCTTTCTTT,CASSQDSGPNTEAFF
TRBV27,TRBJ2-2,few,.,TGTGCCAGCAGTCTGCGGAGCTACACCGGGGAGCTGTTTTTT,CASSLRSYTGELFF